The rows below give T cell receptor beta chains drawn from one sample of a study of blood T cell repertoires in COVID-19. TCRdb keeps only in-frame clones here, not all; method: immunoSEQ multiplex PCR. The table shows under 500,000 clones, with roughly 87% occurring only once. The sample consisted of PBMCs or T cells enriched from blood (not recorded which). The receptors come from a woman aged 18-29 years with acute COVID-19. Both conserved end residues are part of each CDR3. Each record gives: CDR3 protein, CDR3 DNA, D gene, clone size, CDR3 length, V gene, J gene. D genes are given only for firm matches. Clone size is stated in some rows and not others, as once, few, many or a class when expanded.

CDR3 protein: CASSQEFGRGYEQYF
CDR3 DNA: TGTGCCAGCAGCCAAGAGTTCGGAAGGGGATACGAGCAGTACTTC
D gene: .
clone size: once
CDR3 length: 15
V gene: TRBV3-1/TRBV3-2
J gene: TRBJ2-7

CDR3 protein: CASSQDELAGVDTQYF
CDR3 DNA: TGTGCCAGCAGCCAAGATGAGCTAGCGGGAGTAGATACGCAGTATTTT
D gene: TRBD2
clone size: .
CDR3 length: 16
V gene: TRBV14
J gene: TRBJ2-3

CDR3 protein: CASSDGTRSGEQYF
CDR3 DNA: TGTGCCAGCAGTGACGGGACAAGATCGGGCGAGCAGTACTTC
D gene: .
clone size: .
CDR3 length: 14
V gene: TRBV6-1
J gene: TRBJ2-7

CDR3 protein: CASSTTRHNEQFF
CDR3 DNA: TGTGCCAGCAGCACGACTCGGCACAATGAGCAGTTCTTC
D gene: .
clone size: .
CDR3 length: 13
V gene: TRBV9
J gene: TRBJ2-1

CDR3 protein: CASASVGGGGQGNSPLHF
CDR3 DNA: TGTGCCAGCGCTTCCGTCGGGGGTGGGGGACAGGGTAATTCACCCCTCCACTTT
D gene: TRBD1
clone size: .
CDR3 length: 18
V gene: TRBV2
J gene: TRBJ1-6

CDR3 protein: CASSDTRGHWETQYF
CDR3 DNA: TGTGCCAGCAGCGATACCAGGGGGCATTGGGAGACCCAGTACTTC
D gene: TRBD1
clone size: once
CDR3 length: 15
V gene: TRBV3-1/TRBV3-2
J gene: TRBJ2-5

CDR3 protein: CASSQDGQGDTEAFF
CDR3 DNA: TGTGCCAGCAGCCAAGACGGACAGGGGGACACTGAAGCTTTCTTT
D gene: .
clone size: .
CDR3 length: 15
V gene: TRBV21-1
J gene: TRBJ1-1

CDR3 protein: CASSINYNEQFF
CDR3 DNA: TGTGCCAGCAGCATCAATTACAATGAGCAGTTCTTC
D gene: .
clone size: .
CDR3 length: 12
V gene: TRBV7-9
J gene: TRBJ2-1

CDR3 protein: CASSKGRSSADPYEQYF
CDR3 DNA: TGTGCCAGCAGCAAAGGAAGGTCTAGCGCAGACCCCTACGAGCAGTACTTC
D gene: .
clone size: few
CDR3 length: 17
V gene: TRBV21-1
J gene: TRBJ2-7

CDR3 protein: CASSQPGQAPNQPQHF
CDR3 DNA: TGCGCCAGCAGCCAACCGGGACAGGCTCCAAATCAGCCCCAGCATTTT
D gene: TRBD1
clone size: .
CDR3 length: 16
V gene: TRBV4-1
J gene: TRBJ1-5

CDR3 protein: CASSRSDGYTF
CDR3 DNA: TGTGCCAGCAGCCGGTCAGATGGCTACACCTTC
D gene: .
clone size: .
CDR3 length: 11
V gene: TRBV3-1/TRBV3-2
J gene: TRBJ1-2

CDR3 protein: CASSQDDRGSYNEQFF
CDR3 DNA: TGTGCCAGCAGCCAGGACGACAGGGGCAGTTACAATGAGCAGTTCTTC
D gene: TRBD1
clone size: .
CDR3 length: 16
V gene: TRBV4-2
J gene: TRBJ2-1

CDR3 protein: CASSLGQNNQPQHF
CDR3 DNA: TGCGCCAGCAGCCTAGGACAGAACAATCAGCCCCAGCATTTT
D gene: .
clone size: .
CDR3 length: 14
V gene: TRBV5-1
J gene: TRBJ1-5

CDR3 protein: CSASPRPRPPYEQYF
CDR3 DNA: TGCAGTGCTAGTCCGCGGCCCCGACCCCCCTACGAGCAGTACTTC
D gene: .
clone size: once
CDR3 length: 15
V gene: TRBV20-1
J gene: TRBJ2-7

CDR3 protein: CASSATGTGELFF
CDR3 DNA: TGTGCCAGTAGTGCGACAGGGACCGGGGAGCTGTTTTTT
D gene: TRBD1
clone size: .
CDR3 length: 13
V gene: TRBV19
J gene: TRBJ2-2

CDR3 protein: CATSEGSGWDTQYF
CDR3 DNA: TGTGCCACCAGTGAAGGCTCAGGGTGGGATACGCAGTATTTT
D gene: .
clone size: .
CDR3 length: 14
V gene: TRBV24-1
J gene: TRBJ2-3

CDR3 protein: CASSRTSRGDTQYF
CDR3 DNA: TGTGCCAGCAGCCGTACTAGTCGAGGGGATACGCAGTATTTT
D gene: .
clone size: .
CDR3 length: 14
V gene: TRBV7-9
J gene: TRBJ2-3